A selection of T cell receptor beta chains follows, all from one sample in a study of metastatic and nonmetastatic thyroid tumors. MiXCR was used by TCRdb to re-call the PCR reads. This sample has tens of thousands of clones; approximately 22% occur once, and the top ten carry roughly 4.4%. The specimen sequenced was adjacent normal tissue. The receptor set was obtained from a female donor with papillary thyroid cancer or a benign thyroid nodule (not recorded which). Some clones in this sample may be carry-over from other donors' samples. CDR3s include the opening cysteine and the closing phenylalanine or tryptophan. Fields, in order: clone size, J gene, V gene, D gene, CDR3 DNA, CDR3 protein. A D gene is named only where the DNA matches it firmly. Clone size, where shown, is once, few, many, or a class for clones that have expanded.

clone size: .
J gene: TRBJ1-3
V gene: TRBV12-3/TRBV12-4
D gene: .
CDR3 DNA: TGTGCCAGCAGTGACAGGGGAAACACCATATATTTT
CDR3 protein: CASSDRGNTIYF

clone size: many
J gene: TRBJ2-5
V gene: TRBV20-1
D gene: .
CDR3 DNA: TGCAGTCCCCTTAGGAGGACCCAAGAGACCCAGTACTTC
CDR3 protein: CSPLRRTQETQYF

clone size: .
J gene: TRBJ1-1
V gene: TRBV7-2
D gene: TRBD1
CDR3 DNA: TGTGCCAGCAGCCCCGGGACAGGGACGATGACTGAAGCTTTCTTT
CDR3 protein: CASSPGTGTMTEAFF

clone size: many
J gene: TRBJ2-7
V gene: TRBV6-2/TRBV6-3
D gene: TRBD1
CDR3 DNA: TGTGCCAGCAGTGACTATCCCCAGGGGGCAGGAGAGCAGTACTTC
CDR3 protein: CASSDYPQGAGEQYF

clone size: medium-sized
J gene: TRBJ2-1
V gene: TRBV6-1
D gene: .
CDR3 DNA: TGTGCCAGCAGAAGTAGACCTCCGAGTGAGCAGTTCTTC
CDR3 protein: CASRSRPPSEQFF

clone size: .
J gene: TRBJ2-2
V gene: TRBV20-1
D gene: TRBD2
CDR3 DNA: TGCAGTGCTAGAGGGACTAGCGGGAGGGCCGCCGGGGAGCTGTTTTTT
CDR3 protein: CSARGTSGRAAGELFF

clone size: many
J gene: TRBJ2-5
V gene: TRBV6-2/TRBV6-3
D gene: .
CDR3 DNA: TGTGCCAGCAGTTACTCCCCCGACCGGGGGTCCCAAGAGACCCAGTACTTC
CDR3 protein: CASSYSPDRGSQETQYF

clone size: .
J gene: TRBJ2-2
V gene: TRBV5-1
D gene: .
CDR3 DNA: TGCGCCAGCAGCCCTGAAATTATTTACGCCGGGGAGCTGTTTTTT
CDR3 protein: CASSPEIIYAGELFF

clone size: many
J gene: TRBJ2-7
V gene: TRBV7-6
D gene: .
CDR3 DNA: TGTGCCAGCAGCCCAGAAGACTCCCGCGGGTACGAGCAGTACTTC
CDR3 protein: CASSPEDSRGYEQYF

clone size: .
J gene: TRBJ2-7
V gene: TRBV20-1
D gene: TRBD2
CDR3 DNA: TGCAGTGCTAGCGGGGGGACTAGCGGGAGTGCCTACGAGCAGTACTTC
CDR3 protein: CSASGGTSGSAYEQYF

clone size: .
J gene: TRBJ1-2
V gene: TRBV20-1
D gene: .
CDR3 DNA: TGCAGTGCTAGAAGGACCGACTATGGCTACACCTTC
CDR3 protein: CSARRTDYGYTF

clone size: many
J gene: TRBJ1-1
V gene: TRBV7-9
D gene: .
CDR3 DNA: TGTGCCAGCAGCTTAGGATTAGGAACTGAAGCTTTCTTT
CDR3 protein: CASSLGLGTEAFF

clone size: .
J gene: TRBJ1-5
V gene: TRBV11-2
D gene: .
CDR3 DNA: TGTGCCAGCAGCTTAGAAGGGGGGAGACAGCCCCAGCATTTT
CDR3 protein: CASSLEGGRQPQHF

clone size: once
J gene: TRBJ2-3
V gene: TRBV19
D gene: .
CDR3 DNA: TGTGCCAGTAGGCGTTTCCGGAGGGGGGGCAGAGATACGCAGTATTTT
CDR3 protein: CASRRFRRGGRDTQYF

clone size: medium-sized
J gene: TRBJ2-7
V gene: TRBV7-2
D gene: TRBD1
CDR3 DNA: TGTGCCAGCAGCCTACGGACAGGGGACAACGAGCAGTACTTC
CDR3 protein: CASSLRTGDNEQYF

clone size: .
J gene: TRBJ2-2
V gene: TRBV20-1
D gene: TRBD2
CDR3 DNA: TGCAGTGCTATATTCGGGACTAGCGGGGACACCTGGGAGCTGTTTTTT
CDR3 protein: CSAIFGTSGDTWELFF

clone size: many
J gene: TRBJ2-3
V gene: TRBV19
D gene: .
CDR3 DNA: TGTGCCAGTAGAACGCAGGAAACTAGCACAGATACGCAGTATTTT
CDR3 protein: CASRTQETSTDTQYF

clone size: many
J gene: TRBJ2-2
V gene: TRBV9
D gene: TRBD2
CDR3 DNA: TGTGCCAGCAGCGTAGGCGGGGGTCGGTGGGCCGGGGAGCTGTTTTTT
CDR3 protein: CASSVGGGRWAGELFF

clone size: many
J gene: TRBJ2-2
V gene: TRBV29-1
D gene: .
CDR3 DNA: TGCACCTTGGACAGTGGTACCGGGGAGCTGTTTTTT
CDR3 protein: CTLDSGTGELFF

clone size: .
J gene: TRBJ1-4
V gene: TRBV7-2
D gene: .
CDR3 DNA: TGTGCCAGCAGCTTAGCGCTCCCGTCGATAAGTGGGGAAAAACTGTTTTTT
CDR3 protein: CASSLALPSISGEKLFF

clone size: many
J gene: TRBJ2-3
V gene: TRBV20-1
D gene: .
CDR3 DNA: TGCAGTGCTAGAGATAAGGTAGTTAGCACAGATACGCAGTATTTT
CDR3 protein: CSARDKVVSTDTQYF

clone size: few
J gene: TRBJ1-2
V gene: TRBV6-1
D gene: .
CDR3 DNA: TGTGCCAGCAGTGGGCAGATTGGCTACACCTTC
CDR3 protein: CASSGQIGYTF

clone size: .
J gene: TRBJ2-5
V gene: TRBV5-6
D gene: TRBD1
CDR3 DNA: TGTGCCAGCGGCCCCGCCTGGGACAGGGATGAGACCCAGTACTTC
CDR3 protein: CASGPAWDRDETQYF

clone size: .
J gene: TRBJ1-3
V gene: TRBV3-1
D gene: .
CDR3 DNA: TGTGCCAGCAGCCAAGATCTTACCAGGGTATCTGGAAACACCATATATTTT
CDR3 protein: CASSQDLTRVSGNTIYF

clone size: .
J gene: TRBJ2-1
V gene: TRBV5-1
D gene: TRBD2
CDR3 DNA: TGCGCCAGCAGCTTGGAACTAGCGGGAGGTAAGGATGAGCAGTTCTTC
CDR3 protein: CASSLELAGGKDEQFF

clone size: many
J gene: TRBJ2-2
V gene: TRBV11-3
D gene: .
CDR3 DNA: TGTGCCAGCAGTCCTGGGCGGAACACCGGGGAGCTGTTTTTT
CDR3 protein: CASSPGRNTGELFF

clone size: many
J gene: TRBJ1-1
V gene: TRBV13
D gene: .
CDR3 DNA: TGTGCCAGCAGCTTCCTTACACGTTTGAACACTGAAGCTTTCTTT
CDR3 protein: CASSFLTRLNTEAFF

clone size: .
J gene: TRBJ1-1
V gene: TRBV28
D gene: .
CDR3 DNA: TGTGCCAGCTCCCCGGTCGTAAGGAACACTGAAGCTTTCTTT
CDR3 protein: CASSPVVRNTEAFF

clone size: few
J gene: TRBJ1-1
V gene: TRBV20-1
D gene: .
CDR3 DNA: TGCAGTGCTAGCATACAGGTAGTAGAGTCTGAAGCTTTCTTT
CDR3 protein: CSASIQVVESEAFF

clone size: many
J gene: TRBJ2-1
V gene: TRBV5-1
D gene: TRBD1
CDR3 DNA: TGCGCCAGCAGGGGACAGTCCTACGGTGAGCAGTTCTTC
CDR3 protein: CASRGQSYGEQFF

clone size: many
J gene: TRBJ2-3
V gene: TRBV5-6
D gene: TRBD1
CDR3 DNA: TGTGCCAGCAGCTTAAGGTTTGGGCAGGGGGCAGATACGCAGTATTTT
CDR3 protein: CASSLRFGQGADTQYF

clone size: few
J gene: TRBJ2-7
V gene: TRBV6-1
D gene: TRBD1
CDR3 DNA: TGTGCCAGCAGGACAGGGGCTGGGGAGCAGTACTTC
CDR3 protein: CASRTGAGEQYF

clone size: many
J gene: TRBJ1-4
V gene: TRBV4-1
D gene: .
CDR3 DNA: TGCGCCAGCAGCCAAGACCAGGGTAGGGAAAAACTGTTTTTT
CDR3 protein: CASSQDQGREKLFF

clone size: once
J gene: TRBJ2-2
V gene: TRBV7-2
D gene: .
CDR3 DNA: TGTGCCAGCAGCTTAGTGTCTATAAACACCGGGGAGCTGTTTTTT
CDR3 protein: CASSLVSINTGELFF

clone size: many
J gene: TRBJ2-7
V gene: TRBV5-4
D gene: TRBD2
CDR3 DNA: TGTGCCAGCAGCTCGAGTAGCGGGAGGTTCTCCTACGAGCAGTACTTC
CDR3 protein: CASSSSSGRFSYEQYF

clone size: .
J gene: TRBJ2-3
V gene: TRBV12-3/TRBV12-4
D gene: .
CDR3 DNA: TGTGCCAGCAGTGGCTTATGGGGGCACATTGACACAGATACGCAGTATTTT
CDR3 protein: CASSGLWGHIDTDTQYF

clone size: medium-sized
J gene: TRBJ2-7
V gene: TRBV20-1
D gene: TRBD2
CDR3 DNA: TGCAGTGCTTCACCGGGACTAGCGGGAAAGTACGAGCAGTACTTC
CDR3 protein: CSASPGLAGKYEQYF

clone size: few
J gene: TRBJ2-7
V gene: TRBV20-1
D gene: TRBD1
CDR3 DNA: TGCAGTGCTGTCGGACAGGCTACCTACGAGCAGTACTTC
CDR3 protein: CSAVGQATYEQYF

clone size: many
J gene: TRBJ1-2
V gene: TRBV20-1
D gene: TRBD1
CDR3 DNA: TGCAGTGTTGACAGGGTGGAGAACTATGGCTACACCTTC
CDR3 protein: CSVDRVENYGYTF

clone size: .
J gene: TRBJ2-1
V gene: TRBV5-1
D gene: .
CDR3 DNA: TGCGCCAGCAGCTTGTCCCTCAATGAGCAGTTCTTC
CDR3 protein: CASSLSLNEQFF

clone size: medium-sized
J gene: TRBJ1-3
V gene: TRBV19
D gene: .
CDR3 DNA: TGTGCCAGTAGTGGCAGGGACAACTCTGGAAACACCATATATTTT
CDR3 protein: CASSGRDNSGNTIYF

clone size: many
J gene: TRBJ1-2
V gene: TRBV29-1
D gene: .
CDR3 DNA: TGCAGCGTTGGGGGGGACTATGGCTACACCTTC
CDR3 protein: CSVGGDYGYTF